Listed below are T cell receptor beta chains from one sample, sequenced in a study of Ad26.COV2.S vaccination and SARS-CoV-2 variants. Profiled with immunoSEQ multiplex PCR; TCRdb holds only in-frame clones, not every one. The sample shows 380,000 or so clones, about 83% of them seen only once. Sequenced material: peripheral blood, taken in a trial of Ad26.COV2.S vaccine versus placebo. These TCRs come from a person aged 18-60 years who received the Ad26.COV2.S COVID-19 vaccine or a placebo. Both conserved end residues are part of each CDR3. D genes are given only for firm matches. Expanded clones are given a class, and other clones once, few, many or no size at all.

J | D | size | V | CDR3 | DNA
TRBJ2-7 | NA | NA | TRBV6-5 | CASTRGGREQYF | TGTGCCAGCACCCGAGGTGGACGCGAGCAGTACTTC
TRBJ2-3 | TRBD1 | once | TRBV5-8 | CASSGGTGASTDTQYF | TGTGCCAGCAGCGGGGGGACAGGGGCTAGCACAGATACGCAGTATTTT
TRBJ2-2 | NA | few | TRBV7-9 | CASSLGPGELFF | TGTGCCAGCAGCTTGGGTCCCGGGGAGCTGTTTTTT
TRBJ1-3 | NA | NA | TRBV11-2 | CASSHYGQLIPNTIYF | TGTGCCAGCAGCCACTATGGACAGCTCATTCCAAACACCATATATTTT
TRBJ1-1 | NA | NA | TRBV15 | CATSRTRGGLTEAFF | TGTGCCACCAGCAGAACCCGGGGGGGGCTCACTGAAGCTTTCTTT
TRBJ1-2 | TRBD1 | NA | TRBV7-6 | CASSSLRDRDIGYTF | TGTGCCAGCAGCTCTCTCCGGGACAGGGATATTGGCTACACCTTC
TRBJ2-7 | NA | NA | TRBV11-2 | CASSFGGLGEQYF | TGTGCCAGCAGCTTTGGAGGCCTTGGGGAGCAGTACTTC
TRBJ1-1 | NA | NA | TRBV5-1 | CASSGTGGISAFF | TGCGCCAGCAGCGGGACCGGGGGGATTAGTGCTTTCTTT
TRBJ2-7 | NA | NA | TRBV9 | CASSVSIAEAYEQYF | TGTGCCAGCAGCGTCAGTATCGCGGAGGCCTACGAGCAGTACTTC
TRBJ1-2 | NA | NA | TRBV19 | CASSPKRGGFGYTF | TGTGCCAGTAGCCCCAAACGGGGGGGTTTTGGCTACACCTTC
TRBJ2-2 | TRBD2 | NA | TRBV6-5 | CASSWTSGGTGELFF | TGTGCCAGCAGTTGGACTAGCGGGGGTACCGGGGAGCTGTTTTTT
TRBJ1-5 | NA | NA | TRBV5-8 | CASSLPSSQGRFNQPQHF | TGTGCCAGCAGCTTGCCCAGCTCCCAGGGGCGATTCAATCAGCCCCAGCATTTT
TRBJ2-1 | TRBD2 | NA | TRBV7-9 | CASSLGLAKSNEQFF | TGTGCCAGCAGCCTTGGACTAGCTAAAAGCAATGAGCAGTTCTTC
TRBJ1-5 | TRBD1 | few | TRBV24-1 | CATSRTGGQPQHF | TGTGCCACCAGCCGGACAGGGGGACAGCCCCAGCATTTT
TRBJ2-1 | NA | NA | TRBV3-1/TRBV3-2 | CASSRGDCVDNEQFF | TGTGCCAGCAGCCGAGGGGACTGCGTGGATAATGAGCAGTTCTTC
TRBJ1-1 | NA | NA | TRBV18 | CASSFGRLNTEAFF | TGTGCCAGCTCCTTCGGACGGTTAAACACTGAAGCTTTCTTT
TRBJ2-7 | NA | NA | TRBV6-5 | CATWDQHYEQYF | TGTGCCACCTGGGACCAGCACTACGAGCAGTACTTC
TRBJ1-2 | NA | NA | TRBV30 | CAWSRGDYGYTF | TGTGCCTGGAGTCGAGGGGACTATGGCTACACCTTC
TRBJ2-2 | TRBD1 | NA | TRBV19 | CAGSRTGFGGELFF | TGTGCCGGGTCCCGGACAGGGTTCGGCGGGGAGCTGTTTTTT
TRBJ2-7 | NA | NA | TRBV2 | CASSYRPYEQYF | TGTGCCAGCAGTTATCGTCCCTACGAGCAGTACTTC
TRBJ2-3 | NA | NA | TRBV18 | CASSPNRAGDTQYF | TGTGCCAGCTCACCAAATCGGGCGGGGGATACGCAGTATTTT
TRBJ2-7 | NA | NA | TRBV27 | CASSDGLNEQYF | TGTGCCAGCAGTGACGGACTGAACGAGCAGTACTTC
TRBJ2-4 | NA | NA | TRBV21-1 | CASSKDGRWDIQYF | TGTGCCAGCAGCAAAGATGGACGATGGGACATTCAGTACTTC
TRBJ2-3 | NA | NA | TRBV19 | CASSNGDTDTQYF | TGTGCCAGTAGTAATGGGGACACAGATACGCAGTATTTT
TRBJ1-5 | NA | NA | TRBV4-3 | CASSQDGGWGNNQPQHF | TGCGCCAGCAGCCAAGATGGGGGTTGGGGGAACAATCAGCCCCAGCATTTT
TRBJ1-3 | NA | NA | TRBV30 | CAWSVGVSGNTIYF | TGTGCCTGGAGTGTAGGGGTCTCTGGAAACACCATATATTTT
TRBJ2-1 | TRBD1 | NA | TRBV20-1 | CSASFPDRDYNEQFF | TGCAGTGCTAGTTTCCCGGACAGGGATTACAATGAGCAGTTCTTC
TRBJ1-1 | NA | once | TRBV27 | CASSRTGFRAEAFF | TGTGCCAGCAGTCGAACAGGGTTTAGAGCTGAAGCTTTCTTT
TRBJ1-1 | NA | NA | TRBV30 | CAWILAGTMNTEAFF | TGTGCCTGGATTTTAGCAGGCACTATGAACACTGAAGCTTTCTTT
TRBJ2-7 | TRBD2 | NA | TRBV29-1 | CSAGGGSEQYF | TGCAGCGCCGGCGGGGGGAGCGAGCAGTACTTC
TRBJ2-7 | NA | few | TRBV11-2 | CASSLARGGLEQYF | TGTGCCAGCAGCTTAGCCCGAGGGGGTCTCGAGCAGTACTTC
TRBJ1-2 | NA | NA | TRBV10-2 | CASSDSSRPHSANYGYTF | TGCGCCAGCAGTGATTCGTCTCGTCCGCATAGCGCAAACTATGGCTACACCTTC
TRBJ2-1 | NA | few | TRBV15 | CATSRGARDGDEQFF | TGTGCCACCAGCAGAGGAGCAAGAGACGGGGACGAGCAGTTCTTC
TRBJ1-2 | NA | NA | TRBV19 | CASNLRGGGYTF | TGTGCCAGTAACCTCCGGGGTGGCGGCTACACCTTC
TRBJ1-3 | TRBD1 | few | TRBV13 | CASSARDRARNTIYF | TGTGCCAGCAGCGCCCGGGACAGGGCTAGAAACACCATATATTTT
TRBJ2-6 | NA | NA | TRBV7-7 | CASSDSGANVLTF | TGTGCCAGCAGCGATTCTGGGGCCAACGTCCTGACTTTC
TRBJ1-5 | TRBD1 | NA | TRBV6-2/TRBV6-3 | CASSPHTGGQPQHF | TGTGCCAGCAGTCCACATACAGGGGGTCAGCCCCAGCATTTT
TRBJ2-5 | NA | NA | TRBV7-2 | CASSLGSVQETQYF | TGTGCCAGCAGCTTAGGTTCAGTCCAAGAGACCCAGTACTTC
TRBJ2-7 | NA | NA | TRBV5-4 | CASSSPGQPPGGQYF | TGTGCCAGCAGCTCTCCGGGACAGCCCCCGGGGGGGCAGTACTTC
TRBJ1-1 | NA | NA | TRBV27 | CASSFSGNTEAFF | TGTGCCAGCAGTTTTTCCGGGAACACTGAAGCTTTCTTT
TRBJ2-5 | NA | NA | TRBV7-9 | CASSLARETQYF | TGTGCCAGCAGCTTAGCGCGGGAGACCCAGTACTTC
TRBJ2-2 | TRBD1 | NA | TRBV4-2 | CASSRFTGGGATGELFF | TGTGCCAGCAGCCGATTTACAGGGGGCGGTGCCACCGGGGAGCTGTTTTTT
TRBJ1-3 | NA | NA | TRBV21-1 | CASSSRGVNTIYF | TGTGCCAGCAGCAGCAGGGGGGTGAACACCATATATTTT
TRBJ1-1 | NA | NA | TRBV4-1 | CASSTIRDTEAFF | TGCGCCAGCAGTACCATCAGGGACACTGAAGCTTTCTTT
TRBJ2-2 | TRBD2 | NA | TRBV3-1/TRBV3-2 | CASRLLAGASGELFF | TGTGCCAGCAGACTACTAGCGGGAGCCTCCGGGGAGCTGTTTTTT
TRBJ1-5 | NA | few | TRBV12-5 | CASGDVRPQHF | TGTGCTAGTGGGGATGTTCGGCCCCAGCATTTT
TRBJ2-3 | NA | NA | TRBV7-9 | CASSGSYTSTDTQYF | TGTGCCAGCAGCGGGTCGTATACTAGCACAGATACGCAGTATTTT
TRBJ2-3 | NA | NA | TRBV7-9 | CASSLSLDADTQYF | TGTGCCAGCAGTCTATCATTAGACGCAGATACGCAGTATTTT
TRBJ2-5 | NA | NA | TRBV11-2 | CASTIGGSEETQYF | TGTGCCAGCACCATAGGGGGAAGTGAAGAGACCCAGTACTTC
TRBJ2-7 | NA | NA | TRBV5-6 | CASSLDLAGTYEQYF | TGTGCCAGCAGCTTGGATTTAGCTGGAACCTACGAGCAGTACTTC
TRBJ2-5 | TRBD1 | NA | TRBV5-1 | CASSNRGGVETQYF | TGCGCCAGCAGTAATAGAGGGGGCGTCGAGACCCAGTACTTC
TRBJ2-2 | NA | NA | TRBV5-1 | CASSFGRAGGNTGELFF | TGCGCCAGCAGCTTTGGACGTGCAGGAGGGAACACCGGGGAGCTGTTTTTT
TRBJ1-1 | NA | NA | TRBV12-3/TRBV12-4 | CASSFRENTEAFF | TGTGCCAGCAGTTTTAGGGAAAACACTGAAGCTTTCTTT
TRBJ1-1 | NA | NA | TRBV30 | CAWLYCPF | TGTGCCTGGCTCTATTGCCCATTT
TRBJ1-2 | NA | NA | TRBV21-1 | CASSTGQTYGYTF | TGTGCCAGCAGCACAGGACAGACTTATGGCTACACCTTC
TRBJ2-7 | TRBD1 | NA | TRBV7-2 | CASSLTGTTYEQYF | TGTGCCAGCAGCTTGACAGGGACGACCTACGAGCAGTACTTC
TRBJ1-2 | NA | NA | TRBV6-5 | CASSFPGSLDGYTF | TGTGCCAGCAGCTTCCCAGGGAGCCTGGATGGCTACACCTTC
TRBJ1-2 | NA | NA | TRBV6-7 | CASSCPFYGYTF | TGTGCCAGCAGTTGCCCATTCTATGGCTACACCTTC